What follows is one T cell receptor (beta chain) and its context. Its matching antigen is unknown. Ages of hyperthyroidism patients ran from 18 to 65, and their diagnoses were new, under 2 months' duration. TCR beta CDR3 amplification used RNA transcripts. First-round RT-PCR employed HTBI primers, with a second-round multiplex PCR after it. TCRdb reprocessed the multiplex PCR reads via MiXCR and lists one record per CDR3 protein. The sample yields around 1.1 million distinct CDR3 sequences, 36% seen once. This entry comes from a study of Graves' ophthalmopathy and Graves' hyperthyroidism. Study-level points and caveats: A majority of expanded thyroid clonotypes exceeding 0.001 frequency were likewise present in blood. Ophthalmopathy progression was predicted by the model at approximately 71% sensitivity and under 75% specificity.

Trimming took 6 bases from V and 1 from J, leaving 12 bases between them. CDR1 MNHEY and CDR2 SVGAGI come from the germline V gene. The length of the CDR3 is 14 residues. This receptor was identified in an adult man with Graves' hyperthyroidism. The genes are TRBV6-5 and TRBJ1-1; D unresolved. The source material was peripheral blood or thyroid tissue (not recorded which). CDR3 region: CASRSSGKNTEAFF. As DNA, the CDR3 is TGTGCCAGCAGGTCCAGCGGAAAGAACACTGAAGCTTTCTTT.